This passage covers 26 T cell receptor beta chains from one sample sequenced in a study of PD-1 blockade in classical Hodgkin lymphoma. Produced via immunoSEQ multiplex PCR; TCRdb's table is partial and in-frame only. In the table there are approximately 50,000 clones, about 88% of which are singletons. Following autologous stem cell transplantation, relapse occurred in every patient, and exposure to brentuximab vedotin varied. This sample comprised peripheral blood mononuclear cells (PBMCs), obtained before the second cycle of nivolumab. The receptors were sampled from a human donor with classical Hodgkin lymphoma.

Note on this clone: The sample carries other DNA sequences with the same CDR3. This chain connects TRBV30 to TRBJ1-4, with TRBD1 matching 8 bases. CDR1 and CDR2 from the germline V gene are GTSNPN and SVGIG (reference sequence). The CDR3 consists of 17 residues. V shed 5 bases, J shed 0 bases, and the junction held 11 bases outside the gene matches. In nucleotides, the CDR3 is TGTGCCTGGGGGGGACAGGCTCTATGGGCAACTAATGAAAAACTGTTTTTT. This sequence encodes CAWGGQALWATNEKLFF.

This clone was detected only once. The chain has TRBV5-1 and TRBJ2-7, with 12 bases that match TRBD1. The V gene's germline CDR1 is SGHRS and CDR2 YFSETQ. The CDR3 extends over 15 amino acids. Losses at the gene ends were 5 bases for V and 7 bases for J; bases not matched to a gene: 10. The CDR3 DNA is TGCGCCAGCAGTCCCACCGGGACAGGGGGCGGAGAGCAGTACTTC. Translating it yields CASSPTGTGGGEQYF.

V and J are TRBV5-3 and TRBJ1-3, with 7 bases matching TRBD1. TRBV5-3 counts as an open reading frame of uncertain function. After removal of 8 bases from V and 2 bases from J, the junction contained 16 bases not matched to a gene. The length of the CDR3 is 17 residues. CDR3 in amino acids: CASPDRARFSPGNTIYF. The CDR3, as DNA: TGTGCCAGCCCAGACAGGGCACGATTTTCCCCTGGAAACACCATATATTTT.

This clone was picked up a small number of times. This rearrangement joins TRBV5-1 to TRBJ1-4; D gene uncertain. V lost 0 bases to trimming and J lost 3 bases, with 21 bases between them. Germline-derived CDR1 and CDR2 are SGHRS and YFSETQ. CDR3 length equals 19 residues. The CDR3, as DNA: TGCGCCAGCAGCTTGGTCCTTTCCGGCCCGACCCGAGCTAATGAAAAACTGTTTTTT. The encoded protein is CASSLVLSGPTRANEKLFF.

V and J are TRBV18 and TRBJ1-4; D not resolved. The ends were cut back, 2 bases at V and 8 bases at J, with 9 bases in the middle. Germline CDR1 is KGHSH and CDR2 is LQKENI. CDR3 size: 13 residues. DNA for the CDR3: TGTGCCAGCTCACCAGGGGTTGAGGAAAAACTGTTTTTT. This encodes CASSPGVEEKLFF.

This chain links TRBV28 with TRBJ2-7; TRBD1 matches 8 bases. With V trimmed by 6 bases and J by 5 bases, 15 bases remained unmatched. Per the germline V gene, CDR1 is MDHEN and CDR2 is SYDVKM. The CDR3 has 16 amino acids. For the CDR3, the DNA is TGTGCCAGCAGCTCACCTGCCGCCGGGACAGGAAACGAGCAGTACTTC. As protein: CASSSPAAGTGNEQYF.

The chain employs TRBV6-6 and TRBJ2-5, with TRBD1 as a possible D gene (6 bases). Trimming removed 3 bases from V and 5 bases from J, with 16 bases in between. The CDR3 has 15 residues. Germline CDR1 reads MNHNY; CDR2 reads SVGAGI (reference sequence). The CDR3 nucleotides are TGTGCCAGCAGTTATTCCGGACAGAAACGGGAGACCCAGTACTTC. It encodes CASSYSGQKRETQYF.

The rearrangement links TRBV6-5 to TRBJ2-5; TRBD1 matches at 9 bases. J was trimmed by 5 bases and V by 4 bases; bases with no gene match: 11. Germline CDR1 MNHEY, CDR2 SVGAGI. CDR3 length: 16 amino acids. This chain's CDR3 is CASSFGQGWRWETQYF. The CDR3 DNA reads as TGTGCCAGCAGTTTCGGACAGGGGTGGAGGTGGGAGACCCAGTACTTC.

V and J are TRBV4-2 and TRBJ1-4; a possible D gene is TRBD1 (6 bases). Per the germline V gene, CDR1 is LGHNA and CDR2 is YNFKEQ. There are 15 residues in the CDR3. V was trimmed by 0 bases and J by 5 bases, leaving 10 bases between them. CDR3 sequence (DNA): TGTGCCAGCAGCCAAGATGGACAGCAAAATGAAAAACTGTTTTTT. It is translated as CASSQDGQQNEKLFF.

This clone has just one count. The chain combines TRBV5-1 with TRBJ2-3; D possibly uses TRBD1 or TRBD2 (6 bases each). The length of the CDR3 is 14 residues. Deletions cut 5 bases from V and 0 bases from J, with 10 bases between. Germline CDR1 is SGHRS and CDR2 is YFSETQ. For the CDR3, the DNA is TGCGCCAGCAGAGGGGGGACTAGCACAGATACGCAGTATTTT. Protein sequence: CASRGGTSTDTQYF.

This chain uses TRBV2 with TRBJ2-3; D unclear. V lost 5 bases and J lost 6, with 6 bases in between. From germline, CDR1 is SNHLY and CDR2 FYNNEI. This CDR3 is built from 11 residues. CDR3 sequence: CASSFVDTQYF. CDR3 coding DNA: TGTGCCAGCAGTTTCGTTGATACGCAGTATTTT.

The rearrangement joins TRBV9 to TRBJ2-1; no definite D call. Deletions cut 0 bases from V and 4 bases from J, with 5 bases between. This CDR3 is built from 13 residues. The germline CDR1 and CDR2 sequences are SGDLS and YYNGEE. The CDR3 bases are TGTGCCAGCAGCGTAGAAGGGTACAATGAGCAGTTCTTC. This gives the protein CASSVEGYNEQFF.

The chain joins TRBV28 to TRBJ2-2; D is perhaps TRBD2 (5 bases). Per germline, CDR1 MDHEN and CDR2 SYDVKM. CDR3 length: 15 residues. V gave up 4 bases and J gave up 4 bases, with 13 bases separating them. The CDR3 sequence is CASSSPGSLTGELFF. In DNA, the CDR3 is TGTGCCAGCAGTTCCCCGGGATCCCTCACCGGGGAGCTGTTTTTT.

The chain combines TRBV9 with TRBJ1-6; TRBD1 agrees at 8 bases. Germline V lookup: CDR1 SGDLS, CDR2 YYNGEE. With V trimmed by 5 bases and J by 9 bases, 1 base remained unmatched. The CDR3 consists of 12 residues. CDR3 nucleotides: TGTGCCAGCAGTGGACAGGGTTCACCCCTCCACTTT. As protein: CASSGQGSPLHF. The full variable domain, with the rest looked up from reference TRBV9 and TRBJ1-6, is DSGVTQTPKHLITATGQRVTLRCSPRSGDLSVYWYQQSLDQGLQFLIQYYNGEERAKGNILERFSAQQFPDLHSELNLSSLELGDSALYFCASSGQGSPLHFGNGTRLTVT.

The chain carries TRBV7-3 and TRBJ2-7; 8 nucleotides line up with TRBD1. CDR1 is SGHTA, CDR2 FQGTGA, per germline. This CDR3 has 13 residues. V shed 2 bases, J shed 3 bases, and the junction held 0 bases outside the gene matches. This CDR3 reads CASSLGTGYEQYF. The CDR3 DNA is TGTGCCAGCAGCTTAGGGACAGGCTACGAGCAGTACTTC.

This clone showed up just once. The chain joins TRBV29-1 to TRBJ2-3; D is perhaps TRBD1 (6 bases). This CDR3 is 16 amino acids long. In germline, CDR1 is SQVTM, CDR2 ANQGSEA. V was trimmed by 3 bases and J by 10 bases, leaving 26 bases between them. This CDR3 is CSVEGIHDRSGLAQYF. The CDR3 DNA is TGCAGCGTTGAGGGTATACATGACAGGTCCGGCTTAGCGCAGTATTTT.

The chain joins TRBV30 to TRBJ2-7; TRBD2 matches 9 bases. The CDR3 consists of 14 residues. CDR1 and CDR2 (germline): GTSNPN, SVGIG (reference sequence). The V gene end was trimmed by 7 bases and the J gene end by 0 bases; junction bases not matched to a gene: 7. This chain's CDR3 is CASAAGGISYEQYF. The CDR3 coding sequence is TGTGCCTCGGCAGCGGGGGGCATCTCCTACGAGCAGTACTTC. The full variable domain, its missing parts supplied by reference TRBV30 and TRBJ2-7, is SQTIHQWPATLVQPVGSPLSLECTVEGTSNPNLYWYRQAAGRGLQLLFYSVGIGQISSEVPQNLSASRPQDRQFILSSKKLLLSDSGFYLCASAAGGISYEQYFGPGTRLTVT.

CDR3 coding DNA: TGTGCCAGCAGCTTAGGCATCTACAATGAGCAGTTCTTC. Protein product: CASSLGIYNEQFF. The rearrangement joins TRBV5-5 to TRBJ2-1; D is unresolved. CDR3 length equals 13 residues. Trimming shortened V by 2 bases and J by 3 bases, and 6 bases separated the two germline ends. CDR1 and CDR2 from the germline V gene are SGHKS and YYEKEE (reference sequence).

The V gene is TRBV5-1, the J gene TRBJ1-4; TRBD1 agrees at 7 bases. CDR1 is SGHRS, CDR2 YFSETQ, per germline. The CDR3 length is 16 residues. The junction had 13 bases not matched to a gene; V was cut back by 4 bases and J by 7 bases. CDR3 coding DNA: TGCGCCAGCAGCCAAGGCACAGGGGAGTTGGGTGAAAAACTGTTTTTT. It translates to CASSQGTGELGEKLFF.

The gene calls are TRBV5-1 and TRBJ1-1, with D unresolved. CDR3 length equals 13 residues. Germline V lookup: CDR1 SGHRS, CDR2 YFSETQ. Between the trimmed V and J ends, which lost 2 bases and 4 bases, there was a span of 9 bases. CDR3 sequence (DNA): TGCGCCAGCAGCTTTAAGGACGGCACTGAAGCTTTCTTT. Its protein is CASSFKDGTEAFF.

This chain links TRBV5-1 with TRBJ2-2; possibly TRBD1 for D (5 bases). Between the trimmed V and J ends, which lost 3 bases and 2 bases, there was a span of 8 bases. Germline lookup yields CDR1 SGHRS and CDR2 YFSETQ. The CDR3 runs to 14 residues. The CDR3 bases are TGCGCCAGCAGCTCCCAGGGAAACACCGGGGAGCTGTTTTTT. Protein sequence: CASSSQGNTGELFF.

In DNA form, the CDR3 reads TGTGCCAGCAGCTTAGCTGGGGGCCCCGTTGGATACGAGCAGTACTTC. This gives the protein CASSLAGGPVGYEQYF. This sequence joins TRBV7-9 and TRBJ2-7; the D gene is possibly TRBD1 (6 bases). Germline loops: CDR1 SEHNR, CDR2 FQNEAQ (reference sequence). The CDR3 has 16 amino acids. The V and J ends lost 0 bases and 4 bases respectively, with 16 bases between them.

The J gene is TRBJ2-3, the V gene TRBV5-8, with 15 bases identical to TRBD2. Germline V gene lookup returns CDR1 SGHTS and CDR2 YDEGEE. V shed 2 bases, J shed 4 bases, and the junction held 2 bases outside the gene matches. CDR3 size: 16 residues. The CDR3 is CASSLGLAGGADTQYF. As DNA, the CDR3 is TGTGCCAGCAGCTTAGGACTAGCGGGGGGGGCAGATACGCAGTATTTT.

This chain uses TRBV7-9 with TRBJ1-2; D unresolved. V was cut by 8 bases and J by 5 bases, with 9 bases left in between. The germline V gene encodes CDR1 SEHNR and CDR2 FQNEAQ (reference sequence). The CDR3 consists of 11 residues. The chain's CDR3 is CASLPPYGYTF. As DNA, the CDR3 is TGTGCCAGCCTCCCTCCTTATGGCTACACCTTC.

The CDR3 region is CASSLAPLDGYEYF. Written as DNA, the CDR3 is TGCGCCAGCAGCTTGGCCCCCTTAGACGGATATGAATACTTC. This chain links TRBV5-1 with TRBJ2-7; D is ambiguous. In germline, CDR1 is SGHRS, CDR2 YFSETQ. The V and J ends lost 0 bases and 13 bases respectively, with 20 bases between them. CDR3 length: 14 residues.

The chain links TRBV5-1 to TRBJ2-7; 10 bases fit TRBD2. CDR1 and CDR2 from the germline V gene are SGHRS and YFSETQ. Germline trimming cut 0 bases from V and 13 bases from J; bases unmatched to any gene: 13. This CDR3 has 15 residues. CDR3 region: CASSLDYSVPSGGYF. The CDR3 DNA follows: TGCGCCAGCAGCTTGGATTACTCCGTCCCTAGCGGGGGATACTTC. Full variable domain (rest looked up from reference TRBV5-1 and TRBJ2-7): KAGVTQTPRYLIKTRGQQVTLSCSPISGHRSVSWYQQTPGQGLQFLFEYFSETQRNKGNFPGRFSGRQFSNSRSEMNVSTLELGDSALYLCASSLDYSVPSGGYFGPGTRLTVT.